The following is a T cell receptor (beta chain) sequence with its context. As handled by the study authors: It was from reference gene primer amplification that nucleated cell counts were estimated. Sequenced by immunoSEQ multiplex PCR; TCRdb stores in-frame clones only, minus some. V and J calls and clone size come straight from that table; D and trimming were deduced from the DNA. The sample lists about 260,000 clones, 83% occurring once. The data derive from a study of blood T cell repertoires in COVID-19. Across the study: Sources were T cells, B-cell-depleted T cells, or PBMCs; the material itself was cDNA or gDNA.

This CDR3 has 13 amino acids. Germline CDR1 reads SGHNT; CDR2 reads YENEEA. V was cut by 5 bases and J by 6 bases, with 10 bases left in between. The sample consisted of peripheral blood. This TCR came from a woman between 45 and 60 years old who had recovered from COVID-19. The V and J genes are TRBV11-3 and TRBJ2-2, with no clear D. In nucleotides, the CDR3 is TGTGCCAGCAGCGCCTGGAGCTCCGGGGAGCTGTTTTTT. Protein product: CASSAWSSGELFF.